The T cell receptor beta chain described here comes from a study of CD8+ T cells in alopecia areata. Turning to the study itself: Tofacitinib lasted 6 to 18 months, then 6 months off drug.

Whole-study findings and limits: Mice showed clearer TCR sharing than patients did, a gap that was possibly HLA-related. Especially in alopecia totalis/universalis, lesional scalp showed greater clonality than normal scalp did.

Peripheral blood and lesional scalp punch biopsies came from alopecia areata patients. On this clone: The target antigen is unknown.

Sequencing used cDNA as its template, made by extracting RNA and reverse transcribing it. The assay was immunoSEQ multiplex PCR, and TCRdb's table has in-frame clones only and misses some. The sample includes almost 250,000 clones, roughly two thirds of them seen just once. Per the germline V gene, CDR1 is SNHLY and CDR2 is FYNNEI. With V trimmed by 6 bases and J by 7 bases, 9 bases remained unmatched. This CDR3 is 14 amino acids long. The sequencing used CD4+ T cells sorted from blood, collected at week 0. This TCR was sampled from a human donor with alopecia areata. The J gene is TRBJ1-2, the V gene TRBV2; 9 nucleotides align to TRBD1. As DNA, the CDR3 is TGTGCCAGCAGGGAACAGGGGGCGAATCTTGGCTACACCTTC. Encoded protein: CASREQGANLGYTF.